A selection of T cell receptor beta chains follows, all from one sample in a study of response to subunit inactivated influenza vaccine. Using its own MiXCR run on the RT-PCR reads, TCRdb lists one record per CDR3 protein. The table includes roughly 700,000 distinct CDR3 sequences, around 14% detected once. The input for sequencing was PBMCs from blood, taken 14 days before vaccination. The receptor source for this set is a man between 50 and 59 years old who received an inactivated influenza vaccine. Both conserved end residues are part of each CDR3. The order of the fields is J gene, clone size, D gene, V gene, CDR3 protein, CDR3 DNA. The D gene is left open where the match is weak. Only some rows state a clone size, as once, few, many or a class for expanded clones.

TRBJ2-3 few TRBD2 TRBV10-3 CAIRLGLAVTDTQYF TGTGCCATCAGACTCGGACTAGCGGTCACAGATACGCAGTATTTT
TRBJ2-7 few NA TRBV5-1 CASSLEDRYYEQYF TGCGCCAGCAGCTTGGAAGACAGATACTACGAGCAGTACTTC
TRBJ1-3 NA TRBD1 TRBV7-6 CASSLQTGSSGNTIYF TGTGCCAGCAGCCTACAGACAGGGAGCTCTGGAAACACCATATATTTT
TRBJ2-7 NA NA TRBV18 CASSEGQLEQYF TGTGCCAGCTCAGAGGGACAACTCGAGCAGTACTTC
TRBJ2-5 NA NA TRBV10-3 CAISDSDGGQYF TGTGCCATCAGTGATAGCGATGGGGGCCAGTACTTC
TRBJ2-2 many TRBD1 TRBV11-2 CASSATGGNTGELFF TGTGCCAGCAGCGCCACAGGGGGCAACACCGGGGAGCTGTTTTTT
TRBJ1-2 NA NA TRBV30 CAWKSTGGPYGYTF TGTGCCTGGAAATCGACAGGAGGTCCCTATGGCTACACCTTC
TRBJ2-7 NA TRBD1 TRBV10-3 CAISVSGTGSEQYF TGTGCCATCAGTGTGTCCGGGACAGGGAGCGAGCAGTACTTC
TRBJ2-1 few NA TRBV12-3/TRBV12-4 CASRWGLDEQFF TGTGCCAGCAGATGGGGGTTAGATGAGCAGTTCTTC
TRBJ1-1 many NA TRBV15 CATSRDRGGQSAEAFF TGTGCCACCAGCAGAGATCGGGGAGGGCAATCCGCTGAAGCTTTCTTT
TRBJ2-7 NA NA TRBV13 CASSLGPQGGSYEQYF TGTGCCAGCAGCTTAGGGCCACAGGGAGGCTCCTACGAGCAGTACTTC
TRBJ2-5 NA TRBD2 TRBV25-1 CASSETLTSEETQYF TGTGCCAGCAGTGAGACATTGACTAGCGAGGAGACCCAGTACTTC
TRBJ2-1 NA TRBD2 TRBV27 CASSLLGMGLAGANSNEQFF TGTGCCAGCAGTTTATTAGGGATGGGACTAGCGGGGGCAAACTCCAATGAGCAGTTCTTC
TRBJ2-1 few NA TRBV20-1 CSAQRSGNEQFF TGCAGTGCTCAAAGAAGTGGCAATGAGCAGTTCTTC
TRBJ2-3 NA TRBD2 TRBV13 CASSSPASGRTADTQYF TGTGCCAGCAGCTCTCCTGCTAGCGGGAGGACTGCAGATACGCAGTATTTT
TRBJ2-7 few NA TRBV12-3/TRBV12-4 CASSGGTRPYEQYF TGTGCCAGCTCAGGGGGGACAAGGCCCTACGAGCAGTACTTC
TRBJ2-5 NA NA TRBV20-1 CSAWTPPGTQYF TGCAGTGCCTGGACTCCCCCCGGGACCCAGTACTTC
TRBJ2-1 few NA TRBV5-1 CASRYANNEQFF TGCGCCAGCAGGTACGCAAACAATGAGCAGTTCTTC
TRBJ2-1 NA NA TRBV28 CASSFGKRYNEQFF TGTGCCAGCAGTTTTGGGAAGCGGTACAATGAGCAGTTCTTC
TRBJ2-3 few TRBD2 TRBV6-2/TRBV6-3 CASSYREDGLAGVLTDTQYF TGTGCCAGCAGTTACCGCGAGGACGGACTAGCGGGAGTCTTAACAGATACGCAGTATTTT
TRBJ2-7 few NA TRBV29-1 CSVGSRGYEQYF TGCAGCGTTGGGTCCCGCGGCTACGAGCAGTACTTC
TRBJ1-5 few NA TRBV12-3/TRBV12-4 CASTLQGGGNQPQHF TGTGCCAGCACCTTGCAGGGAGGGGGCAATCAGCCCCAGCATTTT
TRBJ1-2 few NA TRBV5-6 CASRVGHTPRYGYTF TGTGCCAGCAGGGTGGGACACACCCCTCGCTATGGCTACACCTTC
TRBJ2-1 few NA TRBV6-1 CASRADAYNEQFF TGTGCCAGCCGGGCGGATGCCTACAATGAGCAGTTCTTC
TRBJ2-5 NA TRBD1 TRBV5-1 CASSLETGKETQYF TGCGCCAGCAGCTTGGAGACAGGGAAAGAGACCCAGTACTTC
TRBJ2-3 NA NA TRBV4-1 CASSHWAGRTDTQYF TGCGCCAGCAGCCATTGGGCGGGCAGGACAGATACGCAGTATTTT
TRBJ2-7 NA TRBD2 TRBV5-1 CASSLAGGESEQYF TGCGCCAGCAGCCTAGCGGGAGGGGAATCCGAGCAGTACTTC
TRBJ2-2 few NA TRBV2 CAGRPYFTGELFF TGTGCTGGACGCCCGTACTTTACCGGGGAGCTGTTTTTT
TRBJ1-5 NA NA TRBV2 CASSETSVYSNQPQHF TGTGCCAGCAGTGAAACTTCGGTCTATAGCAATCAGCCCCAGCATTTT
TRBJ1-1 many NA TRBV7-9 CASSLGNLNTEAFF TGTGCCAGCAGCTTAGGGAATCTGAACACTGAAGCTTTCTTT